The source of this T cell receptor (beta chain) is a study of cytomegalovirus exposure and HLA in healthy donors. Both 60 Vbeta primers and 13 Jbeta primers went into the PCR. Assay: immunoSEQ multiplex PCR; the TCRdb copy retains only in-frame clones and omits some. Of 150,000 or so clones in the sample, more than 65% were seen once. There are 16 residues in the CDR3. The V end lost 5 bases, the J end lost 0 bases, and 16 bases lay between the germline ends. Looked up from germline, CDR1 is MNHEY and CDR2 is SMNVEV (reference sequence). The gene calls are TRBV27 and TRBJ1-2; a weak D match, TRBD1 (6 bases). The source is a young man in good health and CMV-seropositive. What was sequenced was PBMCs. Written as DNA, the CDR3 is TGTGCCAGCAGTCAATATGGACAGTTCGCTAACTATGGCTACACCTTC. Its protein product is CASSQYGQFANYGYTF.